These 20 T cell receptor beta chains originate from one sample sequenced in a study of cytomegalovirus exposure and HLA in healthy donors. PCR involved 60 Vbeta and 13 Jbeta primers. Data came from immunoSEQ multiplex PCR; TCRdb stores just in-frame clones and leaves some out. The sample carries approximately 150,000 clones, around 75% recorded once. The sample was PBMCs. The origin of the receptors is a man between 18 and 35 years old in good health and CMV-seropositive.

V gene TRBV18 combines with J gene TRBJ2-2, with unresolved D. Germline V lookup: CDR1 KGHSH, CDR2 LQKENI. The CDR3 contains 14 residues. V dropped 6 bases and J dropped 1 base, with 9 bases sitting between them. CDR3 nucleotide sequence: TGTGCCAGCTCTTCACAGAAGAACACCGGGGAGCTGTTTTTT. It is translated as CASSSQKNTGELFF.

This clone was recorded once. The rearrangement links TRBV7-9 to TRBJ2-7; possibly TRBD2 for D (6 bases). Germline assignment: CDR1 SEHNR and CDR2 FQNEAQ (reference sequence). The CDR3 has 14 amino acids. The V end lost 5 bases, the J end lost 1 base, and 12 bases lay between the germline ends. In nucleotides, the CDR3 is TGTGCCAGCAGCGCCGGGGGAGGATCCTACGAGCAGTACGTC. Translating gives CASSAGGGSYEQYV.

The rearrangement uses TRBV7-2 and TRBJ1-5; TRBD1 is a possible D gene (5 bases). Germline assignment: CDR1 SGHTA and CDR2 FQGNSA. With 5 bases removed from V and 4 bases from J, the gap between germline ends came to 9 bases. CDR3 size: 13 residues. In DNA, the CDR3 is TGTGCCAGCAGCACCGGGGGGAATCAGCCCCAGCATTTT. This encodes CASSTGGNQPQHF.

The chain links TRBV28 to TRBJ1-1; 7 nucleotides align to TRBD1. Trimming at V came to 7 bases and at J to 1 base, leaving 6 bases not matched to a gene. Germline CDR1 is MDHEN and CDR2 is SYDVKM. This CDR3 contains 14 residues. The CDR3 DNA reads as TGTGCCAGCAAAGGGGACAGCCCGAACACTGAAGCTTTCTTT. It codes for CASKGDSPNTEAFF. The entire variable domain, with the rest obtained from reference TRBV28 and TRBJ1-1, is as follows: DVKVTQSSRYLVKRTGEKVFLECVQDMDHENMFWYRQDPGLGLRLIYFSYDVKMKEKGDIPEGYSVSREKKERFSLILESASTNQTSMYLCASKGDSPNTEAFFGQGTRLTVV.

The chain recombines TRBV6-5 with TRBJ2-5; 10 positions agree with TRBD2. This CDR3 has 16 residues. Germline V gene sequence: CDR1 MNHEY, CDR2 SVGAGI. Unmatched junction bases numbered 5, after V lost 3 bases and J lost 1 base. The CDR3 nucleotides read TGTGCCAGCAGTTATGTAAAGCGGGGGGGCCAAGAGACCCAGTACTTC. Its translation: CASSYVKRGGQETQYF.

The chain joins TRBV5-4 to TRBJ2-3; 9 bases agree with TRBD2. The CDR3 is 16 amino acids. The J segment lost 2 bases and the V segment lost 4 bases, leaving 8 bases of the junction unmatched. In germline, CDR1 is SGHNT, CDR2 YYREEE (reference sequence). CDR3 DNA sequence: TGTGCCAGCAGCGACCCGCGGGGGGGCGCCACAGATACGCAGTATTTT. The encoded protein is CASSDPRGGATDTQYF.

The V gene is TRBV7-9, the J gene TRBJ2-1; maybe TRBD2 (7 bases). CDR1 SEHNR and CDR2 FQNEAQ come from the germline V gene (reference sequence). V was clipped by 5 bases and J by 9 bases, with 26 bases between them. The CDR3 is 17 amino acids. The CDR3 nucleotides are TGTGCCAGCAGCGAGGCGGGGGCAGCACTTCATGTTCCTGAGCAGTTCTTC. Encoded protein: CASSEAGAALHVPEQFF.

V and J are TRBV5-1 and TRBJ2-5; D ambiguous. Trimming took off 5 bases at V and 5 bases at J, with 7 bases between the two ends. CDR1 is SGHRS and CDR2 is YFSETQ in the germline V gene. CDR3 length equals 11 residues. CDR3 bases: TGCGCCAGCAGGGAAGCGGAGACCCAGTACTTC. It translates to CASREAETQYF.

This clone was observed a handful of times. This rearrangement joins TRBV27 to TRBJ1-5; D perhaps matches TRBD1 (5 bases). This CDR3 has 15 amino acids. The germline V gene has CDR1 MNHEY and CDR2 SMNVEV (reference sequence). V gave up 0 bases and J gave up 5 bases, with 11 bases separating them. The CDR3 reads CASSLSAGSYQPQHF. Written as DNA, the CDR3 is TGTGCCAGCAGTTTATCCGCAGGGTCCTATCAGCCCCAGCATTTT.

This chain joins TRBV7-3 and TRBJ2-5; 10 nucleotides match TRBD2. The CDR3 has 15 amino acids. Germline V gene lookup returns CDR1 SGHTA and CDR2 FQGTGA. V shed 5 bases and J 2 bases; nucleotides not matched to a gene: 5. The CDR3 DNA reads TGTGCCAGCAGCCCTAGCGGGGGACTTCAAGAGACCCAGTACTTC. Encoded protein: CASSPSGGLQETQYF.

The chain carries TRBV19 and TRBJ1-3; D uncertain. This CDR3 contains 17 residues. Germline CDR1 LNHDA, CDR2 SQIVND (reference sequence). Trimming stripped 1 base from V and 0 bases from J, with 13 bases between. DNA for the CDR3: TGTGCCAGTAGTATAGGCAACAGTTTAAGCTCTGGAAACACCATATATTTT. It encodes CASSIGNSLSSGNTIYF.

The chain recombines TRBV20-1 with TRBJ1-2; D ambiguous. This CDR3 is built from 10 residues. Trimming cost V 6 bases and J 3 bases, with 5 bases left between them. Germline V gene lookup returns CDR1 DFQATT and CDR2 SNEGSKA (reference sequence). The CDR3 sequence is CSATDYGYTF. The CDR3 DNA reads TGCAGTGCAACAGACTATGGCTACACCTTC.

This chain uses TRBV6-5 with TRBJ1-5; 9 nucleotides match TRBD1. The V and J ends lost 6 bases and 4 bases, in that order; junction bases with no gene match: 7. Per germline, CDR1 MNHEY and CDR2 SVGAGI. This CDR3 has 15 residues. The CDR3 protein is CASRPTGGRNQPQHF. The CDR3 DNA sequence: TGTGCCAGCAGGCCTACAGGGGGCCGGAATCAGCCCCAGCATTTT.

The chain couples TRBV30 to TRBJ1-5; 8 bases map to TRBD1. Germline V gene sequence: CDR1 GTSNPN, CDR2 SVGIG (reference sequence). The CDR3 is made up of 15 amino acids. Trimming cost V 0 bases and J 3 bases; bases outside gene matches: 4. The CDR3 is CAWSVHRGFNQPQHF. CDR3 bases: TGTGCCTGGAGTGTACACAGGGGGTTCAATCAGCCCCAGCATTTT. The whole variable domain, remainder taken from reference TRBV30 and TRBJ1-5, is SQTIHQWPATLVQPVGSPLSLECTVEGTSNPNLYWYRQAAGRGLQLLFYSVGIGQISSEVPQNLSASRPQDRQFILSSKKLLLSDSGFYLCAWSVHRGFNQPQHFGDGTRLSIL.

V is TRBV4-1 and J is TRBJ2-7; 12 bases are shared with TRBD2. CDR1 is MGHRA and CDR2 is YSYEKL in the germline V gene. The CDR3 spans 19 residues. The V gene end was trimmed by 0 bases and the J gene end by 7 bases; junction bases not matched to a gene: 16. This CDR3 reads CASSQERRATSGGPGEQYV. In DNA, the CDR3 is TGCGCCAGCAGCCAAGAAAGGAGGGCGACTAGCGGGGGCCCAGGGGAGCAGTACGTC.

This clone was counted between two and nine times. The CDR3 nucleotides read TGTGCCATCAGTGAGTCCCAGGGAAAGGGGAACACTGAAGCTTTCTTT. It yields the protein CAISESQGKGNTEAFF. This chain connects TRBV10-3 to TRBJ1-1; TRBD1 might be the D (5 bases). The CDR3 is 16 amino acids. Germline V gene sequence: CDR1 ENHRY, CDR2 SYGVKD. Trimming pared 0 bases from V and 1 base from J, leaving 12 bases between.

This chain joins TRBV19 and TRBJ1-1; D is uncertain. V was cut by 4 bases and J by 5 bases, with 11 bases left in between. Germline V CDR1 and CDR2: LNHDA, SQIVND (reference sequence). The CDR3 is made up of 13 amino acids. For the CDR3, the DNA is TGTGCCAGTAGTAAAAGAGGACTGACTGAAGCTTTCTTT. This encodes CASSKRGLTEAFF.

This chain links TRBV27 with TRBJ1-6; D gene ambiguous. The germline V gene encodes CDR1 MNHEY and CDR2 SMNVEV (reference sequence). The CDR3 spans 12 residues. The germline V and J ends were trimmed by 0 bases and 13 bases, with 7 bases remaining between them. For the CDR3, the DNA is TGTGCCAGCAGTTTATCAGCCTTTCCCCTCCACTTT. This sequence encodes CASSLSAFPLHF.

This clone was detected once. The genes are TRBV7-8 and TRBJ2-7, with TRBD2 matching 12 bases. The CDR3 is made up of 14 amino acids. Germline V CDR1 and CDR2: SGHVS, FQNEAQ. The junction had 3 bases not matched to a gene; V was cut back by 2 bases and J by 7 bases. The CDR3 DNA reads as TGTGCCAGCAGCTTACTAGCGGGAGGGCGAGAGCAGTACGTC. It specifies CASSLLAGGREQYV.

This clone was counted once. The chain is built from TRBV2 and TRBJ2-5; tentatively, D is TRBD2 (5 bases). CDR1 and CDR2 (germline): SNHLY, FYNNEI. V was shortened by 7 bases and J by 5 bases, with 20 bases between the two germline ends. The CDR3 spans 15 residues. The CDR3 DNA reads TGTGCCAGCATGACGTCTAGCAGACCGCGGGAGACCCAGTACTTC. It encodes CASMTSSRPRETQYF.